These 14 T cell receptor beta chains were sequenced from one sample in a study of control samples from healthy donors and cancer patients. Repertoires were generated with immunoSEQ multiplex PCR, while TCRdb's copy carries only in-frame clones and drops some. The data contain roughly 41,000 clones, 94% of them seen just once; the ten biggest clones take up roughly 25%. The sequencing sample was made of blood. The receptors stem from a man between 60 and 75 years old in good health.

The chain combines TRBV18 with TRBJ2-1; weak D call: TRBD1 (5 bases). The germline CDR1 and CDR2 sequences are KGHSH and LQKENI. V shed 3 bases and J shed 3 bases, with 18 bases lying between them. CDR3 length equals 17 residues. The CDR3 DNA is TGTGCCAGCTCACCTACGACAGTCTCATCCCTCTACAATGAGCAGTTCTTC. It translates to CASSPTTVSSLYNEQFF.

The genes are TRBV5-1 and TRBJ2-5; possible D gene TRBD1, 5 bases. The germline CDR1 and CDR2 sequences are SGHRS and YFSETQ. This CDR3 comprises 14 residues. Trimming took off 0 bases at V and 0 bases at J, with 6 bases between the two ends. The CDR3 is CASSLAGYQETQYF. The CDR3 DNA follows: TGCGCCAGCAGCTTGGCAGGGTACCAAGAGACCCAGTACTTC.

The genes are TRBV7-9 and TRBJ1-3, with 9 bases that match TRBD1. V shed 5 bases, J shed 2 bases, and the junction held 10 bases outside the gene matches. The CDR3 sequence is 17 residues long. The germline gives CDR1 SEHNR, CDR2 FQNEAQ (reference sequence). CDR3 region: CASSQPRDRETGNTIYF. The CDR3, as DNA: TGTGCCAGCAGCCAACCCCGGGACAGGGAAACTGGAAACACCATATATTTT.

This clone showed up just once. The rearrangement joins TRBV10-1 to TRBJ2-2; 8 bases are a match to TRBD2. Germline trimming cut 3 bases from V and 6 bases from J; bases unmatched to any gene: 3. The length of the CDR3 is 14 residues. Germline lookup yields CDR1 WNHNN and CDR2 SYGVQD (reference sequence). The chain's CDR3 is CASSDGGRPGELFF. The CDR3 DNA sequence: TGCGCCAGCAGTGACGGCGGGAGGCCCGGGGAGCTGTTTTTT.

V is TRBV12-3 or TRBV12-4 and J is TRBJ2-7; D remains ambiguous. V lost 3 bases to trimming and J lost 2 bases, with 8 bases between them. The CDR3 totals 13 residues. CDR3 sequence reads: CASSFSRTYEQYF. The CDR3 DNA follows: TGTGCCAGCAGTTTTTCCCGGACCTACGAGCAGTACTTC.

The V and J genes are TRBV19 and TRBJ1-6; D ambiguous. Germline assignment: CDR1 LNHDA and CDR2 SQIVND (reference sequence). This CDR3 spans 20 amino acids. The V end lost 2 bases, the J end lost 1 base, and 21 bases lay between the germline ends. The CDR3 DNA follows: TGTGCCAGTAGTATATCAGGCCACTTGATTCGGGGATCCTATAATTCACCCCTCCACTTT. The encoded protein is CASSISGHLIRGSYNSPLHF.

Regarding this clone: A junction end diverges from the germline sequence, so it may reflect a read error. The V and J genes are TRBV10-3 and TRBJ2-2; a weak D match, TRBD1 (5 bases). The germline V gene has CDR1 ENHRY and CDR2 SYGVKD. This CDR3 is built from 13 residues. CDR3 amino acids: CATSGGAGGELFF. The CDR3 DNA reads TGTGCCACCAGTGGTGGGGCAGGCGGGGAGCTGTTTTTT.

V is TRBV18 and J is TRBJ2-7, with TRBD1 identical over 7 bases. Losses at the gene ends were 0 bases for V and 6 bases for J; bases not matched to a gene: 5. The CDR3 totals 14 residues. Per germline, CDR1 KGHSH and CDR2 LQKENI. The CDR3 protein is CASSPPEGASEQYF. As DNA, the CDR3 is TGTGCCAGCTCACCACCAGAGGGGGCGAGCGAGCAGTACTTC. Drawing the rest from reference TRBV18 and TRBJ2-7, the complete variable domain is NAGVMQNPRHLVRRRGQEARLRCSPMKGHSHVYWYRQLPEEGLKFMVYLQKENIIDESGMPKERFSAEFPKEGPSILRIQQVVRGDSAAYFCASSPPEGASEQYFGPGTRLTVT.

The chain recombines TRBV12-3 or TRBV12-4 with TRBJ2-7; no clear D gene. CDR3 length: 12 residues. The V end lost 6 bases, the J end lost 6 bases, and 12 bases lay between the germline ends. The CDR3 sequence: CASRQLGLEQYF. For the CDR3, the DNA is TGTGCCAGCAGGCAATTGGGTCTCGAGCAGTACTTC.

The V gene is TRBV27, the J gene TRBJ2-5; D gene uncertain. The CDR3 has 13 residues. The V and J ends lost 6 bases and 7 bases respectively, with 15 bases between them. The V gene's germline CDR1 is MNHEY and CDR2 SMNVEV (reference sequence). The CDR3 sequence: CASRPADLGTQYF. The DNA of the CDR3 is TGTGCCAGCAGACCGGCTGATTTGGGGACCCAGTACTTC.

This clone has just a few counts. This chain joins TRBV7-6 and TRBJ2-7; 13 bases map to TRBD2. The CDR3 is 18 residues long. Per germline, CDR1 SGHVS and CDR2 FNYEAQ. The V gene end was trimmed by 3 bases and the J gene end by 5 bases; junction bases not matched to a gene: 13. CDR3 residues: CASSFRGLAGAGIDEQYF. In DNA, the CDR3 is TGTGCCAGCAGCTTTCGAGGACTAGCGGGAGCTGGTATTGACGAGCAGTACTTC.

The DNA for the CDR3 is TGTGCCACCCAGGAAAACGGGAACTCTGGAAACACCATATATTTT. It codes for CATQENGNSGNTIYF. J is TRBJ1-3 and V is TRBV19, with unresolved D. CDR3 length: 15 residues. Trimming stripped 10 bases from V and 0 bases from J, with 16 bases between. Germline V lookup: CDR1 LNHDA, CDR2 SQIVND (reference sequence).

In this sample, this clone turned up once. The chain combines TRBV5-8 with TRBJ2-7; tentatively, D is TRBD1 (6 bases). Trimming took 4 bases from V and 10 from J, leaving 18 bases between them. This CDR3 region has 13 residues. CDR1 and CDR2 (germline): SGHTS, YDEGEE. CDR3 protein: CASSMGQGLGQYF. The CDR3 DNA follows: TGTGCCAGCAGCATGGGACAAGGCCTGGGTCAGTACTTC.

V and J are TRBV27 and TRBJ2-5, with D possibly TRBD1 on 6 matching bases. The V and J ends lost 4 bases and 5 bases respectively, with 17 bases between them. Germline V gene lookup returns CDR1 MNHEY and CDR2 SMNVEV (reference sequence). The length of the CDR3 is 15 residues. CDR3 residues: CASSSRGGAYETQYF. DNA of the CDR3: TGTGCCAGCAGTTCCCGAGGGGGTGCGTATGAGACCCAGTACTTC.